These 22 T cell receptor beta chains were all obtained from the same sample, sequenced in a study of T cell repertoires in cytomegalovirus infection. Their antigens are not known. TCRdb recomputed calls from the reads with MiXCR, one row per CDR3 protein. This repertoire shows hundreds of thousands of distinct CDR3 sequences, more than 40% found once; its top ten account for 35% to 50%. The sample here was cultured PBMCs, taken from culture after CMV antigen stimulation. The receptor source for this set is a human donor in good health (CMV status not recorded). Some clones in this sample may be carry-over from other donors' samples.

The chain links TRBV6-1 to TRBJ2-7, with D unclear. The V gene lost 0 bases and the J gene lost 4 bases, with 7 bases spanning the gap. This CDR3 has 13 amino acids. From germline, CDR1 is MNHNS and CDR2 SASEGT. In DNA, the CDR3 is TGTGCCAGCAGTGAAGCGGTGCATTACGAGCAGTACTTC. This translates into CASSEAVHYEQYF.

This clonotype came up a few times. This chain uses TRBV7-2 with TRBJ2-3, with D uncertain. The CDR3 sequence is 11 residues long. The V gene's germline CDR1 is SGHTA and CDR2 FQGNSA. Trimming removed 5 bases from V and 6 bases from J, with 6 bases in between. The CDR3 loop reads CASSPLDTQYF. DNA of the CDR3: TGTGCCAGCAGCCCCCTCGATACGCAGTATTTT.

The V gene is TRBV12-3 or TRBV12-4, the J gene TRBJ1-1, with D perhaps matching TRBD1 (6 bases). CDR3 length: 14 amino acids. The ends were cut back, 2 bases at V and 3 bases at J, with 10 bases in the middle. CDR3 protein: CASSLRGTHTEAFF. CDR3 bases: TGTGCCAGCAGTTTAAGGGGGACCCACACTGAAGCTTTCTTT.

This clonotype has a count of ten or more. The chain uses TRBV7-8 and TRBJ2-7; 11 nucleotides match TRBD1. From germline, CDR1 is SGHVS and CDR2 FQNEAQ. The CDR3 sequence is 15 residues long. J gave up 2 bases and V 4 bases, and 4 bases lay outside the gene matches. CDR3 in DNA: TGTGCCAGCAGCTCGCCGGGACAGGGGGCCTACGAGCAGTACTTC. Its translation is CASSSPGQGAYEQYF.

The rearrangement joins TRBV5-6 to TRBJ2-7, with D possibly being TRBD1 (5 bases). The V gene's germline CDR1 is SGHDT and CDR2 YYEEEE. Trimming took 1 base from V and 3 from J, leaving 11 bases between them. This CDR3 comprises 14 residues. The DNA for the CDR3 is TGTGCCAGCAGCTTGACGGACAAGATCTACGAGCAGTACTTC. It yields the protein CASSLTDKIYEQYF.

This clonotype was picked up many times. The chain combines TRBV7-2 with TRBJ1-1; TRBD1 agrees at 8 bases. Losses at the gene ends were 3 bases for V and 1 base for J; bases not matched to a gene: 1. The germline V gene encodes CDR1 SGHTA and CDR2 FQGNSA. The CDR3 contains 14 residues. CDR3 in amino acids: CASSLDRANTEAFF. The CDR3 nucleotides are TGTGCCAGCAGCTTGGACAGGGCGAACACTGAAGCTTTCTTT.

This clonotype has more than one count but fewer than ten. V and J are TRBV7-2 and TRBJ1-3, with D perhaps matching TRBD1 (6 bases). The CDR3 is 17 amino acids. Germline V gene lookup returns CDR1 SGHTA and CDR2 FQGNSA. The ends were cut back, 6 bases at V and 0 bases at J, with 18 bases in the middle. The CDR3 nucleotides read TGTGCCAGCAGTGCCCTGGGGGGGCTCCTCTCTGGAAACACCATATATTTT. This gives the protein CASSALGGLLSGNTIYF. Combining the CDR3 with reference TRBV7-2 and TRBJ1-3 gives the whole variable domain GAGVSQSPSNKVTEKGKDVELRCDPISGHTALYWYRQSLGQGLEFLIYFQGNSAPDKSGLPSDRFSAERTGGSVSTLTIQRTQQEDSAVYLCASSALGGLLSGNTIYFGEGSWLTVV.

The genes are TRBV12-3 or TRBV12-4 and TRBJ2-7, with D possibly matching TRBD1 (5 bases). The CDR3 runs to 13 residues. V dropped 2 bases and J dropped 5 bases, with 10 bases sitting between them. As DNA, the CDR3 is TGTGCCAGCAGTTTACAGGGTTGGAACGAGCAGTACTTC. Residues: CASSLQGWNEQYF.

The chain uses TRBV18 and TRBJ2-4, with D tentatively TRBD1 (5 bases). Germline V CDR1 and CDR2: KGHSH, LQKENI. Trimming shortened V by 3 bases and J by 6 bases, and 12 bases separated the two germline ends. The CDR3 covers 14 residues. The CDR3 DNA reads TGTGCCAGCTCACCGACAGACACGGGAAACATTCAGTACTTC. It encodes CASSPTDTGNIQYF.

There are a few counts of this clonotype. This chain links TRBV9 with TRBJ2-1; 9 bases line up with TRBD1. The CDR3 is 15 residues long. Germline values: CDR1 SGDLS, CDR2 YYNGEE. With 0 bases clipped from V and 4 bases from J, the junction kept 2 bases outside the gene matches. CDR3 amino acids: CASSVEQGAYNEQFF. CDR3 sequence (DNA): TGTGCCAGCAGCGTAGAACAGGGGGCTTACAATGAGCAGTTCTTC.

The gene calls are TRBV10-3 and TRBJ1-3; 8 nucleotides line up with TRBD1. The germline CDR1 and CDR2 sequences are ENHRY and SYGVKD. Trimming removed 10 bases from V and 4 bases from J; junction bases left unmatched: 9. The CDR3 is 14 residues long. In DNA, the CDR3 is TGTGCCACCGGACAGGGACAAGGAGGAAACACCATATATTTT. Protein product: CATGQGQGGNTIYF.

This clonotype was found a few times. V and J are TRBV7-8 and TRBJ1-5, with TRBD1 as a possible D gene (5 bases). V was shortened by 6 bases and J by 2 bases, with 20 bases between the two germline ends. CDR1 and CDR2 from the germline V gene are SGHVS and FQNEAQ. This CDR3 is 17 amino acids long. CDR3 coding DNA: TGTGCCAGCAGTTTTACGGCAGGCCTGGGGGGCAATCAGCCCCAGCATTTT. Protein: CASSFTAGLGGNQPQHF.

There are a few counts of this clonotype. This chain joins TRBV12-5 and TRBJ1-2; 7 bases match TRBD1. Per germline, CDR1 LGHNT and CDR2 FRNRAP. Germline trimming cut 4 bases from V and 6 bases from J; bases unmatched to any gene: 11. The CDR3 loop spans 15 amino acids. CDR3 sequence reads: CASGSPNRGNNGYTF. CDR3 DNA: TGTGCTAGTGGTTCGCCGAACAGGGGTAATAATGGCTACACCTTC.

The rearrangement joins TRBV7-8 to TRBJ2-7; 8 bases match TRBD1. J was trimmed by 3 bases and V by 0 bases; bases with no gene match: 4. CDR3 length: 15 residues. CDR1 is SGHVS and CDR2 is FQNEAQ in the germline V gene. The CDR3 DNA reads TGTGCCAGCAGCTTAGCGCGGGACAGGATCTACGAGCAGTACTTC. Encoded protein: CASSLARDRIYEQYF.

This clonotype has a count of ten or more. The genes are TRBV12-3 or TRBV12-4 and TRBJ2-2; TRBD1 matches at 7 bases. The CDR3 is 14 residues long. J gave up 2 bases and V 5 bases, and 2 bases lay outside the gene matches. The CDR3 DNA sequence: TGTGCCAGCAGTAGACAGGGAAACACCGGGGAGCTGTTTTTT. Translating it yields CASSRQGNTGELFF.

V is TRBV7-2 and J is TRBJ2-2; no definite D call. This CDR3 is built from 15 residues. Trimming took 3 bases from V and 1 from J, leaving 9 bases between them. CDR1 and CDR2 from the germline V gene are SGHTA and FQGNSA. CDR3 region: CASSFGSGNTGELFF. In DNA form, the CDR3 reads TGTGCCAGCAGCTTTGGATCCGGGAACACCGGGGAGCTGTTTTTT. The whole variable domain, filled in from reference TRBV7-2 and TRBJ2-2, reads GAGVSQSPSNKVTEKGKDVELRCDPISGHTALYWYRQSLGQGLEFLIYFQGNSAPDKSGLPSDRFSAERTGGSVSTLTIQRTQQEDSAVYLCASSFGSGNTGELFFGEGSRLTVL.

This chain connects TRBV10-3 to TRBJ1-1; no clear D. Germline loops: CDR1 ENHRY, CDR2 SYGVKD. The V gene lost 6 bases and the J gene lost 4 bases, with 6 bases spanning the gap. This CDR3 has 11 amino acids. The CDR3 region has the DNA TGTGCCATCAGCCAAAGCACTGAAGCTTTCTTT. Protein sequence: CAISQSTEAFF.

The CDR3 sequence is CASSQEGLPWGPGQPQHF. The DNA for the CDR3 is TGCGCCAGCAGCCAAGAGGGGTTACCGTGGGGACCCGGTCAGCCCCAGCATTTT. This chain connects TRBV4-1 to TRBJ1-5; D is perhaps TRBD1 (5 bases). V was trimmed by 0 bases and J by 6 bases, leaving 21 bases between them. The V gene's germline CDR1 is MGHRA and CDR2 YSYEKL. The length of the CDR3 is 18 residues.

There are a few counts of this clonotype. This chain connects TRBV24-1 to TRBJ2-5, with D hard to call. Germline loops: CDR1 KGHDR, CDR2 SFDVKD. The length of the CDR3 is 15 residues. V dropped 3 bases and J dropped 0 bases, with 10 bases sitting between them. The CDR3 coding sequence is TGTGCCACCAGTGATACCATGGGGTACCAAGAGACCCAGTACTTC. It is translated as CATSDTMGYQETQYF.

This clonotype was seen ten or more times. The chain links TRBV7-2 to TRBJ2-7, with D possibly TRBD1 on 5 matching bases. V lost 4 bases to trimming and J lost 6 bases, with 13 bases between them. Looked up from germline, CDR1 is SGHTA and CDR2 is FQGNSA. The CDR3 extends over 13 amino acids. CDR3 DNA: TGTGCCAGCAGCTCCGTGGGGCTCGGCGAGCAGTACTTC. Amino acids: CASSSVGLGEQYF.

This chain links TRBV28 with TRBJ1-1; 7 positions agree with TRBD1. The CDR3 sequence is 15 residues long. The V segment lost 7 bases and the J segment 1 base; nucleotides outside the gene matches: 9. CDR1 and CDR2 from the germline V gene are MDHEN and SYDVKM. Here the CDR3 reads CASTRPDRRNTEAFF. Here the CDR3 DNA reads TGTGCCAGCACACGACCGGACAGGCGGAACACTGAAGCTTTCTTT.

This clonotype was recorded at least ten times. This rearrangement joins TRBV7-2 to TRBJ1-3; D is ambiguous. In germline, CDR1 is SGHTA, CDR2 FQGNSA. The CDR3 has 17 residues. Trimming pared 5 bases from V and 5 bases from J, leaving 22 bases between. CDR3 DNA: TGTGCCAGCAGCCCCCTCGTGTTGGGAGTTCTCCGAAACACCATATATTTT. Encoded protein: CASSPLVLGVLRNTIYF.